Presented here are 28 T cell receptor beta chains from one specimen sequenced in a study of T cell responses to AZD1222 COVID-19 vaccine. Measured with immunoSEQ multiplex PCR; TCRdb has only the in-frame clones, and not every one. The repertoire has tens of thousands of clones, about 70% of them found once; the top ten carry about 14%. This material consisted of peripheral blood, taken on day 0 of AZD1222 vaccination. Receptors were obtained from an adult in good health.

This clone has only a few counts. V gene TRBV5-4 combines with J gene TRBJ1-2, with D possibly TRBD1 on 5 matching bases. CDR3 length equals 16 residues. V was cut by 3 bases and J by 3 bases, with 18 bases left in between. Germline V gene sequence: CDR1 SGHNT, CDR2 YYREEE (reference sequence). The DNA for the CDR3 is TGTGCCAGCAGCTCCGTACGGGACTGGTACGACTATGGCTACACCTTC. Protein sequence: CASSSVRDWYDYGYTF.

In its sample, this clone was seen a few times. CDR3 DNA: TGTGCCAGCAGCTCACAGGGCGAGTTTACTGAAGCTTTCTTT. Residues: CASSSQGEFTEAFF. The V gene is TRBV7-3, the J gene TRBJ1-1, with D perhaps matching TRBD1 (6 bases). Per germline, CDR1 SGHTA and CDR2 FQGTGA. The V end was cut by 4 bases, the J end by 5 bases, with 14 bases between. CDR3 length equals 14 residues.

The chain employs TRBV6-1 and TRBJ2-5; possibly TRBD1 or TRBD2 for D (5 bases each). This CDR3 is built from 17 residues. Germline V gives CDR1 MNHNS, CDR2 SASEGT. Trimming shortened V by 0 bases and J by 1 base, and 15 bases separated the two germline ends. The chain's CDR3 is CASSEAAWGYGQETQYF. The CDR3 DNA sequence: TGTGCCAGCAGTGAAGCAGCCTGGGGGTACGGCCAAGAGACCCAGTACTTC.

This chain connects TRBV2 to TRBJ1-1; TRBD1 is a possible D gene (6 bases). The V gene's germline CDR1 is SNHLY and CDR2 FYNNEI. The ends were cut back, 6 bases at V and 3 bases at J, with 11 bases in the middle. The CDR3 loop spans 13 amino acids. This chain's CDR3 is CASSKTGYTEAFF. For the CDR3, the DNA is TGTGCCAGCAGCAAAACAGGGTACACTGAAGCTTTCTTT.

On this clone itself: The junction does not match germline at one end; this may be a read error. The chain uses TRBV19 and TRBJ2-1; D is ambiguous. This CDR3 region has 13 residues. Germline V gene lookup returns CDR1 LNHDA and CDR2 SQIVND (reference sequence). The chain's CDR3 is CATSTSSYNEQFF. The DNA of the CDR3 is TGTGCCACTAGTACGAGCTCCTACAATGAGCAGTTCTTC.

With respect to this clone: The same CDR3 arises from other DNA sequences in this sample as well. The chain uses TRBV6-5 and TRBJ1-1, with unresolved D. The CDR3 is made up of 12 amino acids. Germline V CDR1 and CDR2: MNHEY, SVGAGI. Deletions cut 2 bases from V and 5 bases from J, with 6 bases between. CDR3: CASSYAGTEAFF. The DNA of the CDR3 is TGTGCCAGCAGTTACGCGGGGACTGAAGCTTTCTTT.

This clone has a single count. The CDR3: CASSPRPGLAGGQETQYF. The CDR3 region has the DNA TGTGCCAGCAGCCCCCGCCCTGGACTAGCGGGGGGTCAAGAGACCCAGTACTTC. V is TRBV7-2 and J is TRBJ2-5; 14 nucleotides agree with TRBD2. Germline V gene data show CDR1 as SGHTA and CDR2 as FQGNSA. This CDR3 is 18 amino acids long. Trimming took 5 bases from V and 2 from J; bases not matched to a gene: 10.

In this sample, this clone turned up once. The CDR3 nucleotides are TGTGCCAGCAGCCAAGGAGGAAACAATTCACCCCTCCACTTT. Protein: CASSQGGNNSPLHF. V and J are TRBV3-1 (or the pseudogene TRBV3-2) and TRBJ1-6; D unresolved. The CDR3 sequence is 14 residues long. Looked up from germline, CDR1 is LGHDT and CDR2 is YNNKEL (reference sequence). V was pared by 1 base and J by 7 bases, with 8 bases between.

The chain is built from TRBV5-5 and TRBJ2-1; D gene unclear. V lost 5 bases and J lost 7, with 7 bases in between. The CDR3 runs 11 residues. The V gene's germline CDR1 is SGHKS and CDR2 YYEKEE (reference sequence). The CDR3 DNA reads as TGTGCCAGCAGGGAATATAATGAGCAGTTCTTC. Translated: CASREYNEQFF.

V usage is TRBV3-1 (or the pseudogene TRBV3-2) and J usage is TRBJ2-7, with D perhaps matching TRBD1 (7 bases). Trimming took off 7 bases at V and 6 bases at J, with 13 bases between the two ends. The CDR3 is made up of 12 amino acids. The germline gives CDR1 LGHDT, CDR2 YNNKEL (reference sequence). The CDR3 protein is CASNDREVEQYF. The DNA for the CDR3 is TGTGCCAGCAACGACAGGGAGGTCGAGCAGTACTTC.

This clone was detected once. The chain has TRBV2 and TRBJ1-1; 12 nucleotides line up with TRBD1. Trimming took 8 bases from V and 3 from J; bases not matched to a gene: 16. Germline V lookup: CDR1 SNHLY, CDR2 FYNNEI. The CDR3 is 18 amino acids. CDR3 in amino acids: CASRRSPGTGGGDTEAFF. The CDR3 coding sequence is TGTGCCAGCCGAAGAAGTCCCGGGACAGGGGGCGGGGACACTGAAGCTTTCTTT.

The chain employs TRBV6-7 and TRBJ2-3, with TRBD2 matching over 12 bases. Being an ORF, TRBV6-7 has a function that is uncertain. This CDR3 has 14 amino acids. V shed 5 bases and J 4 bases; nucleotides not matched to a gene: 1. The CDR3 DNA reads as TGTGCCAGCAGTCCTAGCGGGGGGGCAGATACGCAGTATTTT. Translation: CASSPSGGADTQYF.

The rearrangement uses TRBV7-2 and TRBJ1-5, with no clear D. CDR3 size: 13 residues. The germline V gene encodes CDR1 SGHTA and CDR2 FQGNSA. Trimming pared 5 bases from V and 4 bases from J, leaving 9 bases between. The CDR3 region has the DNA TGTGCCAGCAGCCCAACAGTGAATCAGCCCCAGCATTTT. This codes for CASSPTVNQPQHF.

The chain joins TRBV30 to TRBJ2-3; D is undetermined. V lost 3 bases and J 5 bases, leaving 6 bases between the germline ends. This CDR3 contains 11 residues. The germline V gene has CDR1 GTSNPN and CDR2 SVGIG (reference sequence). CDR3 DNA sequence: TGTGCCTGGAGAGGGATAGATACGCAGTATTTT. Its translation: CAWRGIDTQYF. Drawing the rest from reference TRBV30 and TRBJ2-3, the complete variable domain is SQTIHQWPATLVQPVGSPLSLECTVEGTSNPNLYWYRQAAGRGLQLLFYSVGIGQISSEVPQNLSASRPQDRQFILSSKKLLLSDSGFYLCAWRGIDTQYFGPGTRLTVL.

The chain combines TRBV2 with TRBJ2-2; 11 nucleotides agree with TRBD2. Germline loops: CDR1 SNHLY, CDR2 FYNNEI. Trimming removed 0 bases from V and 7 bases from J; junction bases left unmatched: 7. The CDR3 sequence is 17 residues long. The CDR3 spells CASSEASSGGAGGELFF. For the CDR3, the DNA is TGTGCCAGCAGTGAAGCTAGTAGCGGGGGGGCCGGCGGGGAGCTGTTTTTT.

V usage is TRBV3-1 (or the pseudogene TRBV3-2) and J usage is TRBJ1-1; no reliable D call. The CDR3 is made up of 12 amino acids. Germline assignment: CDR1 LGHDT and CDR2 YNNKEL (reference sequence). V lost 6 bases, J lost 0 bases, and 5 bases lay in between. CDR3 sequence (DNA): TGTGCCAGCAGTCTTATGAACACTGAAGCTTTCTTT. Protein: CASSLMNTEAFF.

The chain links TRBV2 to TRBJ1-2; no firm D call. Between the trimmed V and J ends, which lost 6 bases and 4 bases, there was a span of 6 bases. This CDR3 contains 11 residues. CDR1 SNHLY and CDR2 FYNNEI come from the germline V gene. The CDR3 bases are TGTGCCAGCAGCCTGCCCTATGGCTACACCTTC. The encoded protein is CASSLPYGYTF.

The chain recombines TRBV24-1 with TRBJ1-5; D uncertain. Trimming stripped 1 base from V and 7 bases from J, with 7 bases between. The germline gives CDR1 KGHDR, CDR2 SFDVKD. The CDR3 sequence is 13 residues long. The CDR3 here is CATSDFAGQPQHF. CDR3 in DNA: TGTGCCACCAGTGATTTTGCGGGCCAGCCCCAGCATTTT.

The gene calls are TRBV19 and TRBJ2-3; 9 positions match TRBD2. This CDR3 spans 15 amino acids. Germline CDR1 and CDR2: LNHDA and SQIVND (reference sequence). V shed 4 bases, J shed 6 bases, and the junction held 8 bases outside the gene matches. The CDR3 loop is CASSTTGLATDTQYF. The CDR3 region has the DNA TGTGCCAGTAGTACGACCGGACTAGCGACCGATACGCAGTATTTT.

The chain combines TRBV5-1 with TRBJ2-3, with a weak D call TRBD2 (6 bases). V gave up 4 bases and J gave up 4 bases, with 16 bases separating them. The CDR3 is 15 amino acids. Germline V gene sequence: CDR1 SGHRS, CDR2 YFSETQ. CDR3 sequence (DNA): TGCGCCAGCAGCAGGACGGGGGACCCCTCAGATACGCAGTATTTT. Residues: CASSRTGDPSDTQYF.

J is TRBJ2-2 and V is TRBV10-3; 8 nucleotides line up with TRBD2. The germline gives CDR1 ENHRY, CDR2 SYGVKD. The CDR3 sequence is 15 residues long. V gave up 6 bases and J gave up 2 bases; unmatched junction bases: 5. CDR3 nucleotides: TGTGCCATCAGCCAGCGGGGGCTTAACACCGGGGAGCTGTTTTTT. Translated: CAISQRGLNTGELFF.

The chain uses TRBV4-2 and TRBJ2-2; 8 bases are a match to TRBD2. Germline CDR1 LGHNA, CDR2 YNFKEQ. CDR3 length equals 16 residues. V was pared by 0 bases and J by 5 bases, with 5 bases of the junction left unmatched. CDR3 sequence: CASSQEAGGRTGELFF. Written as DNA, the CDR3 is TGTGCCAGCAGCCAAGAGGCGGGGGGAAGGACCGGGGAGCTGTTTTTT.

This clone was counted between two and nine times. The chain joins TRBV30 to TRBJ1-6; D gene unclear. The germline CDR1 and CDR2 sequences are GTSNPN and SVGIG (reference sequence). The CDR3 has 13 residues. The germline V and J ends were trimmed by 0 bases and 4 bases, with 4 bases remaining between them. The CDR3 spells CAWSVQYNSPLHF. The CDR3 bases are TGTGCCTGGAGTGTACAGTATAATTCACCCCTCCACTTT.

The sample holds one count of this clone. In DNA form, the CDR3 reads TGTGCCAGCAGCTCTGGGGGCTACGTCGAGACCCAGTACTTC. Protein: CASSSGGYVETQYF. The genes are TRBV9 and TRBJ2-5, with D possibly being TRBD1 (6 bases). Looked up from germline, CDR1 is SGDLS and CDR2 is YYNGEE. The CDR3 runs 14 residues. V was clipped by 4 bases and J by 5 bases, with 15 bases between them.

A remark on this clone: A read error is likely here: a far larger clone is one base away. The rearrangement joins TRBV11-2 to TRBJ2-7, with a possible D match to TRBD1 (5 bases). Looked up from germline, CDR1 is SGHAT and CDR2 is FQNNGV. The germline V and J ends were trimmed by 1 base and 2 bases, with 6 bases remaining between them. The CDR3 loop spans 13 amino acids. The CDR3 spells CASSLAQAYEQYF. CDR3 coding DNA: TGTGCCAGCAGCTTAGCACAGGCCTACGAGCAGTACTTC.

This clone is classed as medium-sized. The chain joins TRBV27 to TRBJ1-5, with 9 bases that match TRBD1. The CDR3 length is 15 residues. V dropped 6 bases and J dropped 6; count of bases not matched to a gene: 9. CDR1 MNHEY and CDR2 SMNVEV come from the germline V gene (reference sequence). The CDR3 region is CASSLSTGGIQPQHF. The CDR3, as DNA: TGTGCCAGCAGCCTTTCGACAGGGGGGATTCAGCCCCAGCATTTT.

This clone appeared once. CDR3: CASSPLEAGGQETQYF. The CDR3 DNA follows: TGTGCCAGCTCACCACTAGAAGCGGGGGGCCAAGAGACCCAGTACTTC. The chain employs TRBV18 and TRBJ2-5; 9 nucleotides align to TRBD2. CDR1 is KGHSH, CDR2 LQKENI, per germline. The CDR3 is 16 amino acids. After removal of 1 base from V and 1 base from J, the junction contained 4 bases not matched to a gene.

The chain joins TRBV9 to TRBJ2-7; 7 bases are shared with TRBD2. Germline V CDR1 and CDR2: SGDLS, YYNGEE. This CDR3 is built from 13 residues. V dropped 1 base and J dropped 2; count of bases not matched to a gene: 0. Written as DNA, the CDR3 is TGTGCCAGCAGCGTAAGCGGGGCCTACGAGCAGTACTTC. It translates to CASSVSGAYEQYF.